This TCR beta chain was profiled in a study of T-cell reconstitution after alpha-beta-depleted transplantation in children (TCRdb year 2016). A note on the overall study: T-cell immune reconstitution after TCRalphabeta/CD19-depleted allogeneic hematopoietic cell transplantation in children was quantitatively tracked in the study by means of TCR repertoire profiling.

Germline trimming: 6 bases from V, 5 bases from J; junction bases outside gene matches: 8. The CDR3 contains 14 residues, cysteine and phenylalanine counted. Only the CDR3 region is kept as DNA, spanning 42 bases read in frame from base 1. This clonotype has only a few counts. It lacks a known antigen. Per-base qualities were not stored, and no clone one base away is much larger. Library method: PCR. Sequencer: Illumina HiSeq 2500. TCR library preparation used molecular barcoding, with unique molecular identifiers applied to normalize quantification of the TCRbeta repertoire. TCRdb ran its own pipeline on the public reads, namely fastp trimming at Q25 and MiXCR clone calling, and kept in-frame beta chains. Records with the same CDR3 protein are collapsed into one entry carrying the most frequent genes and DNA. The sample table records just under 550,000 distinct CDR3 sequences; around 18% of these occur just once. The top ten clones comprise over 3% of the sample.

Sequences were derived from PBMCs from the stem cell graft donor, sampled from the stem cell graft. This sequence uses TRBV12-3 or TRBV12-4 and TRBJ1-2, and 8 bases in between align with TRBD1. The sequence came from a human donor who donated a stem cell graft to a child with acute lymphoblastic leukemia. The CDR3 region: CASSLGTGFYGYTF. The nucleotides read TGTGCCAGCAGCCTCGGGACAGGTTTTTATGGCTACACCTTC.